Listed below are T cell receptor beta chains from one sample, sequenced in a study of cytomegalovirus exposure and HLA in healthy donors. The repertoire was sequenced with immunoSEQ multiplex PCR; TCRdb's copy has only in-frame clones and lacks some. The sample yields 85,000 to 95,000 clones, around 96% seen once. The sequencing sample was made of PBMCs. These TCRs come from a man younger than 35 in good health and CMV-seronegative. CDR3s include the opening cysteine and the closing phenylalanine or tryptophan. A D gene is named only where the DNA matches it firmly. For some rows the clone size is stated as once, few or many, or as a class when expanded; others skip it.

d_gene,abundance,j_gene,v_gene,CDR3aa
-,once,TRBJ2-5,TRBV6-1,CASSVIAAQETQYF
-,-,TRBJ1-1,TRBV6-5,CASSYSLQGGGTEAFF
TRBD1,once,TRBJ1-2,TRBV27,CASSQGTGLSSYGYTF
TRBD2,-,TRBJ2-1,TRBV2,CASRKGTSADNEQFF
TRBD1,-,TRBJ2-2,TRBV10-3,CAISEQDRGRETGELFF
TRBD2,-,TRBJ2-3,TRBV6-4,CASSATSGSSDTQYF
TRBD2,-,TRBJ2-3,TRBV4-3,CASSRNLAGSTDTQYF
TRBD1,-,TRBJ2-5,TRBV5-1,CASNPGGGSETQYF
TRBD2,few,TRBJ2-7,TRBV9,CASSVEGLAVEQYF
-,once,TRBJ1-4,TRBV6-5,CASATRLQLNEKLFF
TRBD1,-,TRBJ2-3,TRBV6-5,CASSQQGMSTDTQYF
TRBD1,few,TRBJ2-5,TRBV30,CACGQGGQETQYF
TRBD1,-,TRBJ1-2,TRBV5-6,CASSQGTGGVNYGYTF
TRBD1,-,TRBJ2-7,TRBV19,CASSPRQGFDEQYF
-,-,TRBJ2-6,TRBV5-1,CASSSQIFSGANVLTF
-,-,TRBJ2-5,TRBV5-6,CASSLGQVMETQYF
TRBD1,-,TRBJ1-5,TRBV9,CASSSRTGAGQPQHF
-,-,TRBJ1-2,TRBV30,CAWTDRLGVYTF
-,-,TRBJ2-5,TRBV7-9,CASSLWAAETQYF
-,once,TRBJ2-3,TRBV19,CASSQGLTDTQYF
-,-,TRBJ1-5,TRBV27,CASSLILVSCTEYSNQPQHF
-,-,TRBJ2-1,TRBV12-5,CASGLGLSEQFF
-,-,TRBJ2-4,TRBV7-5,CARSLLAPQGLAGPPLAKNIQYF
TRBD2,-,TRBJ2-7,TRBV6-6,CASSPRLAGVGEQYF
-,-,TRBJ2-3,TRBV13,CATSGKTSTDTQYF
TRBD2,-,TRBJ2-1,TRBV5-4,CASSLAGVAGNEQFF
-,-,TRBJ2-3,TRBV6-1,CASSEGKHSTQYF
-,once,TRBJ1-2,TRBV7-2,CASSLPGGGRYGYTF
-,once,TRBJ2-3,TRBV7-9,CASSFSNRVPDTQYF
TRBD1,-,TRBJ2-7,TRBV11-2,CASSPNYGTGAPPYEQYF
-,-,TRBJ2-7,TRBV6-5,CASSRGPEYEQYF
TRBD2,-,TRBJ2-3,TRBV10-3,CAIGRAGGTDTQYF
-,-,TRBJ2-1,TRBV25-1,CASSESRGNEQFF
TRBD2,-,TRBJ2-2,TRBV29-1,CSVFTTSGRITGELFF
-,-,TRBJ2-5,TRBV19,CASSEAGYQETQYF
TRBD2,-,TRBJ2-7,TRBV5-6,CASSLGGVAGVEQYF
-,once,TRBJ1-5,TRBV10-2,CASSEGAPGPQHF
TRBD2,-,TRBJ2-7,TRBV4-2,CASSHEAGTSGRRYEQYF
-,-,TRBJ2-1,TRBV27,CASSSRGVGNEQFF
TRBD1,-,TRBJ2-2,TRBV9,CASSRDRDYTGELFF
-,-,TRBJ1-2,TRBV9,CASSGSSKGGGYTF
-,-,TRBJ1-2,TRBV5-1,CASSPYGDRKYGYTF
-,-,TRBJ1-2,TRBV15,CATSRVGSYGYTF
-,-,TRBJ2-3,TRBV19,CASRPTSTDTQYF
TRBD1,-,TRBJ1-1,TRBV27,CASSPHRGLNTEAFF
-,once,TRBJ1-5,TRBV30,CATDGVNTYQPQHF
TRBD2,-,TRBJ2-3,TRBV19,CASSIAAGRADTQYF
-,-,TRBJ1-1,TRBV28,CASSLSLTEAFF
TRBD2,-,TRBJ2-3,TRBV10-3,CAISEFSGGSTDTQYF
-,-,TRBJ2-5,TRBV9,CASSVRQVPQETQYF
TRBD1,-,TRBJ1-6,TRBV4-3,CASSLTGQGNSPLHF
-,-,TRBJ2-3,TRBV6-5,CASSYGSEGDTQYF
TRBD2,-,TRBJ2-1,TRBV4-1,CASKDGRDNEQFF
-,-,TRBJ1-1,TRBV6-6,CASSLAGRNTEAFF
-,-,TRBJ2-1,TRBV27,CASSLSLTLGNEQFF
-,once,TRBJ1-4,TRBV19,CASSRADSPNEKLFF
TRBD2,-,TRBJ2-2,TRBV30,CAWSPFTGVAGGPPRGTGELFF
-,-,TRBJ1-1,TRBV21-1,CASSPRDRENTEAFF
-,-,TRBJ2-3,TRBV6-1,CASSGGRIGTTDTQYF
TRBD1,-,TRBJ2-1,TRBV29-1,CSVEFWGQGSYNEQFF